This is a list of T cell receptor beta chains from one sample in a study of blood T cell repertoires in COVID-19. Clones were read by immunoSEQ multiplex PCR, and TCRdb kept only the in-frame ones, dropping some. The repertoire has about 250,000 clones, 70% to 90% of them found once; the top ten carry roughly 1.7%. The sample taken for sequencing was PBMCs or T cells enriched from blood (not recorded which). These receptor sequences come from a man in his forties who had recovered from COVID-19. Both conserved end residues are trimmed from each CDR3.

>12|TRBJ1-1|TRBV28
ASSPPGGSTEAF
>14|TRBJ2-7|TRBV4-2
ASSQDRTGEVYEQY
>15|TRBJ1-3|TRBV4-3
ASSQVFQGAMGNTIY
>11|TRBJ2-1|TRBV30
AWGTSGVNEQF
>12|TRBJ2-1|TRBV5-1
ASSGGLATNEQF
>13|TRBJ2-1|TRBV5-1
ASSLRLAQSHEQF
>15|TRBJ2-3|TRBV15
ATSRDERGTFTDTQY
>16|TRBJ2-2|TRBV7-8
ASSLGLADWSNTGELF
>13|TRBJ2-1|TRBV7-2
ASSATSGGNNEQF
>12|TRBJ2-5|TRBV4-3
ASSQEGLLETQY
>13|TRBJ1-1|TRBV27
ASSPYYRANTEAF
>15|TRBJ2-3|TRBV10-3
AISRTSVDLSTDTQY
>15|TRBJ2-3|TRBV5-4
ASSGGLTSTYTDTQY
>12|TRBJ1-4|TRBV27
ASRDGTLNEKLF
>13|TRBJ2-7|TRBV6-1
ASSEAGQGGHEQY
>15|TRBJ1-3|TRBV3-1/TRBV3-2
ASSQGQGVTSGNTIY
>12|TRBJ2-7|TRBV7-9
ASSGGTVPNEQY
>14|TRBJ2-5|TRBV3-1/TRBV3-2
ASSQDLAGGLETQY
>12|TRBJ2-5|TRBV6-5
ASDHRPSGETQY
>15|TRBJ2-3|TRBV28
ASSSLAANLGTDTQY
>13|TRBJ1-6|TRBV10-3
AISGGETYNSPLH
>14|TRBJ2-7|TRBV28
ASSPLPGQGAYEQY
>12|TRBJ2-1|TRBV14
ASSFGQGYNEQF
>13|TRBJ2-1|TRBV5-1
ASSLFSGGAGEQF
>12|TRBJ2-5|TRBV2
AGKQSRLVTTQY
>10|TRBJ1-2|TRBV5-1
ASREGEYGYT
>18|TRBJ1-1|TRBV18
ASSRAIAGAPVSLNTEAF
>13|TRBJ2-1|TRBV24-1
ATSDLLGSIDEQF
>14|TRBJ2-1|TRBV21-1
ASSKEAHREGNEQF
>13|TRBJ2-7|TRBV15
ATSREVAGVREQY
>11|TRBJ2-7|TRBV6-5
ASSYEGSYEQY
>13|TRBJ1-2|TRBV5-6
ASSSEGGMDYGYT
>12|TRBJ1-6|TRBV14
ASSRTVYNSPLH
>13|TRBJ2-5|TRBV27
ASSFSPTGQETQY
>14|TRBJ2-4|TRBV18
ASSSLGPGGRDIQY